The rows below give T cell receptor beta chains drawn from one sample of a study of shared clonotypes between healthy human individuals. Measured with immunoSEQ multiplex PCR; TCRdb has only the in-frame clones, and not every one. The sample records about 1.5 million clones, around 97% being singletons. Sequencing was performed on naive CD4+ T cells sorted from blood. Source of these receptors: a young man in good health. Both conserved end residues are part of each CDR3. The D gene is left open where the match is weak. Clone sizes are given selectively: once, few, many, or a class where the clone is expanded.

V	J	D	size	DNA	CDR3
TRBV5-4	TRBJ1-3	NA	NA	TGTGCCAGCAGCTTGGATATGGGGGGGGCGGCTGGTGGAAACACCATATATTTT	CASSLDMGGAAGGNTIYF
TRBV6-1	TRBJ2-5	TRBD2	NA	TGTGCCAGCAGTAGCGGGAGCCAGACCCAGTACTTC	CASSSGSQTQYF
TRBV5-4	TRBJ2-3	NA	NA	TGTGCCAGCAGCTTGGTTTCAGGCAGCACAGATACGCAGTATTTT	CASSLVSGSTDTQYF
TRBV5-1	TRBJ1-1	NA	NA	TGCGCCAGCAGCCTGGACAGTGGGCGGACTGAAGCTTTCTTT	CASSLDSGRTEAFF
TRBV7-9	TRBJ2-1	NA	NA	TGTGCCAGCAGCTTAGCGGTACAGGGTAGCAATGAGCAGTTCTTC	CASSLAVQGSNEQFF
TRBV5-1	TRBJ2-7	TRBD1	NA	TGCGCCAGCAGGGACGGGACAGAGGGGTACGAGCAGTACTTC	CASRDGTEGYEQYF
TRBV7-2	TRBJ2-1	TRBD2	NA	TGTGCCAGCAGCTCTAGCGGGACCAGCTCCTACAATGAGCAGTTCTTC	CASSSSGTSSYNEQFF
TRBV27	TRBJ2-5	TRBD2	NA	TGTGCCAGCACCTCCTTGCGGGAGTCGGCGAAGACCCAGTACTTC	CASTSLRESAKTQYF
TRBV5-1	TRBJ2-1	TRBD2	NA	TGCGCCAGCAGCTTGGCCGGACTAGCGGGAACGAATGAGCAGTTCTTC	CASSLAGLAGTNEQFF
TRBV5-3	TRBJ2-7	NA	NA	TGTGCCAGAAGGGGCAGACCACAGGCCTACGAGCAGTACTTC	CARRGRPQAYEQYF
TRBV7-2	TRBJ2-5	NA	NA	TGTGCCAGCAGCGCACCCCCCGTAGGTTTCCAGTACTTC	CASSAPPVGFQYF
TRBV6-5	TRBJ2-2	NA	NA	TGTGCCAGCAGGCTTGGACACAACACCGGGGAGCTGTTTTTT	CASRLGHNTGELFF
TRBV9	TRBJ2-2	NA	NA	TGTGCCAGCAGCGTAACCGGACAGGGGGAGCTGTTTTTT	CASSVTGQGELFF
TRBV11-2	TRBJ2-1	TRBD1	NA	TGTGCCAGCAGCAGGACAGGGGGCGCGTACAATGAGCAGTTCTTC	CASSRTGGAYNEQFF
TRBV15	TRBJ2-5	NA	NA	TGTGCCACCAGCAGAAGACAGTTTGCACAGACCCAGTACTTC	CATSRRQFAQTQYF
TRBV2	TRBJ2-2	TRBD2	NA	TGTGCCAGCAGTGGAGGAACTAGCGGGAGATCTAGGACCGGGGAGCTGTTTTTT	CASSGGTSGRSRTGELFF
TRBV29-1	TRBJ1-1	NA	NA	TGCAGCGTACAGGGAGAGACTGAAGCTTTCTTT	CSVQGETEAFF
TRBV6-4	TRBJ2-1	TRBD2	NA	TGTGCCAGCAGTGACTCGAAAGGGGCTAGCGGGAGGGACAACAATGAGCAGTTCTTC	CASSDSKGASGRDNNEQFF
TRBV27	TRBJ2-5	NA	NA	TGTGCCAGCAGTTTATATTCTATGGGCAGAAAAGAGACCCAGTACTTC	CASSLYSMGRKETQYF
TRBV7-8	TRBJ1-1	NA	NA	TGTGCCAGCAGCATTGGTCGGGACACTGAAGCTTTCTTT	CASSIGRDTEAFF
TRBV19	TRBJ1-1	TRBD1	NA	TGTGCCAGTAGTATTCGACAGGGGAGCACTGAAGCTTTCTTT	CASSIRQGSTEAFF
TRBV18	TRBJ2-3	NA	NA	TGTGCCAGCTCACTCAAAACGGATACGCAGTATTTT	CASSLKTDTQYF
TRBV19	TRBJ2-7	TRBD1	NA	TGTGCCAGTAGTCCGACAGGGGACAGCTCCTACGAGCAGTACTTC	CASSPTGDSSYEQYF
TRBV27	TRBJ2-7	TRBD2	NA	TGTGCCAGCAGTACCCGACTAGCGGGTTCCTACGAGCAGTACTTC	CASSTRLAGSYEQYF
TRBV7-6	TRBJ1-3	NA	NA	TGTGCCAGCAGCTTAGCGCTTAACAGTCCCACCTCTGGAAACACCATATATTTT	CASSLALNSPTSGNTIYF
TRBV20-1	TRBJ2-1	NA	once	TGCAGTGCTCCGACTACCGAGCAGTTCTTC	CSAPTTEQFF
TRBV10-3	TRBJ1-5	NA	NA	TGTGCCACCCAGGGAAGGGATAGCAATCAGCCCCAGCATTTT	CATQGRDSNQPQHF